The 24 T cell receptor beta chains below all came from one sample that was sequenced in a study of blood T cells in healthy people across ages. A second PCR, run for roughly 6 to 11 cycles, used a sample-barcoded 5' primer plus a J-beta primer mix. TCRdb reanalysed the 5' RACE reads using MiXCR and keeps one entry per CDR3 protein. Of 950,000 to 1,200,000 distinct CDR3 sequences in the sample, 35% to 45% were seen once. The sample was blood. The receptors come from a man aged 18 to 30 in good health.

This clonotype was detected a few times. The J gene is TRBJ2-4, the V gene TRBV4-3; tentative D call: TRBD1 (5 bases). Germline V gives CDR1 LGHNA, CDR2 YSLEER. V lost 1 base and J lost 0, with 19 bases in between. CDR3 length: 19 amino acids. The CDR3 is CASSQGAGQASLAKNIQYF. The CDR3 bases are TGCGCCAGCAGCCAAGGAGCAGGGCAGGCTTCCCTAGCCAAAAACATTCAGTACTTC.

The chain combines TRBV29-1 with TRBJ1-1; 11 positions agree with TRBD1. Trimming at V came to 4 bases and at J to 8 bases, leaving 3 bases not matched to a gene. The CDR3 length is 12 residues. Germline loops: CDR1 SQVTM, CDR2 ANQGSEA. The DNA for the CDR3 is TGCAGCGTTGGGACAGGGGGCAGGGAAGCTTTCTTT. Its translation: CSVGTGGREAFF.

This clonotype appeared a single time. The CDR3 spells CSAGGLRNTEAFF. DNA of the CDR3: TGCAGTGCCGGGGGCCTTCGAAACACTGAAGCTTTCTTT. This chain connects TRBV20-1 to TRBJ1-1, with D tentatively TRBD1 (6 bases). Germline CDR1 DFQATT, CDR2 SNEGSKA (reference sequence). Trimming stripped 6 bases from V and 2 bases from J, with 13 bases between. CDR3 length: 13 amino acids.

This chain connects TRBV20-1 to TRBJ2-3; D perhaps matches TRBD2 (6 bases). The CDR3 is 13 amino acids. The germline V gene has CDR1 DFQATT and CDR2 SNEGSKA (reference sequence). V lost 3 bases and J lost 2, with 9 bases in between. This chain's CDR3 is CSASGGNTDTQYF. CDR3 DNA sequence: TGCAGTGCTAGCGGGGGTAACACAGATACGCAGTATTTT.

In this sample, this clonotype turned up a few times. This sequence joins TRBV7-9 and TRBJ1-1; the D is unclear. CDR3 length: 15 residues. The V end was cut by 0 bases, the J end by 6 bases, with 14 bases between. From germline, CDR1 is SEHNR and CDR2 FQNEAQ (reference sequence). The CDR3 region is CASSLAPYSIAEAFF. The CDR3 nucleotides are TGTGCCAGCAGCTTAGCGCCCTACAGCATCGCTGAAGCTTTCTTT.

The chain uses TRBV5-1 and TRBJ1-4; perhaps TRBD1 as D (5 bases). From germline, CDR1 is SGHRS and CDR2 YFSETQ. This CDR3 contains 14 residues. Deletions cut 2 bases from V and 6 bases from J, with 11 bases between. CDR3 sequence reads: CASSFAGIDEKLFF. The CDR3 bases are TGCGCCAGCAGCTTCGCAGGGATCGATGAAAAACTGTTTTTT. Filled out from reference TRBV5-1 and TRBJ1-4, the complete variable domain reads KAGVTQTPRYLIKTRGQQVTLSCSPISGHRSVSWYQQTPGQGLQFLFEYFSETQRNKGNFPGRFSGRQFSNSRSEMNVSTLELGDSALYLCASSFAGIDEKLFFGSGTQLSVL.

There are a few counts of this clonotype. The chain carries TRBV7-3 and TRBJ1-6; unclear D gene. The V gene lost 2 bases and the J gene lost 0 bases, with 5 bases spanning the gap. The CDR3 is made up of 15 amino acids. The germline V gene encodes CDR1 SGHTA and CDR2 FQGTGA. The CDR3 region is CASSLLGSYNSPLHF. The CDR3 coding sequence is TGTGCCAGCAGCTTATTGGGCTCCTATAATTCACCCCTCCACTTT.

This clonotype turned up a few times. The chain carries TRBV7-2 and TRBJ1-1; 9 bases agree with TRBD1. Germline V gives CDR1 SGHTA, CDR2 FQGNSA. This CDR3 is built from 15 residues. After removal of 8 bases from V and 3 bases from J, the junction contained 10 bases not matched to a gene. The CDR3 reads CASEYPTGGDTEAFF. The CDR3 nucleotides are TGTGCCAGCGAATACCCGACAGGGGGGGACACTGAAGCTTTCTTT.

The chain carries TRBV5-1 and TRBJ1-6; 7 bases fit TRBD1. The CDR3 length is 16 residues. Trimming took 3 bases from V and 4 from J; bases not matched to a gene: 7. Germline V CDR1 and CDR2: SGHRS, YFSETQ. CDR3 region: CASSYTQGIYNSPLHF. The DNA for the CDR3 is TGCGCCAGCAGCTATACACAGGGGATTTATAATTCACCCCTCCACTTT.

The J gene is TRBJ1-5, the V gene TRBV20-1; unclear D gene. The CDR3 contains 13 residues. Trimming removed 8 bases from V and 5 bases from J, with 16 bases in between. The V gene's germline CDR1 is DFQATT and CDR2 SNEGSKA (reference sequence). Here the CDR3 reads CSSDRSQYQPQHF. The CDR3 DNA is TGCAGTTCGGACCGGAGCCAGTATCAGCCCCAGCATTTT.

The chain combines TRBV20-1 with TRBJ2-3; 12 positions agree with TRBD2. This CDR3 has 19 residues. CDR1 is DFQATT and CDR2 is SNEGSKA in the germline V gene (reference sequence). J was trimmed by 2 bases and V by 1 base; bases with no gene match: 13. The CDR3 coding sequence is TGCAGTGCTAGAGCCACCTTGGCCCGACTAGCGGGGGTCACAGATACGCAGTATTTT. Translated, it gives CSARATLARLAGVTDTQYF.

Only a few counts were recorded for this clonotype. This chain links TRBV2 with TRBJ2-1, with D perhaps assigned TRBD1 or TRBD2 (5 bases each). V was pared by 10 bases and J by 0 bases, with 13 bases between. Germline values: CDR1 SNHLY, CDR2 FYNNEI. The CDR3 has 14 amino acids. The CDR3: CATAKGSSYNEQFF. The CDR3, as DNA: TGTGCCACCGCGAAGGGGAGCTCCTACAATGAGCAGTTCTTC.

This clonotype was observed a few times. The V gene is TRBV7-8, the J gene TRBJ2-1; maybe TRBD2 (6 bases). The germline CDR1 and CDR2 sequences are SGHVS and FQNEAQ. The CDR3 loop spans 15 amino acids. The V end lost 4 bases, the J end lost 8 bases, and 18 bases lay between the germline ends. CDR3 region: CASSSPGTFGDEQFF. The CDR3 DNA is TGTGCCAGCAGCTCACCCGGGACTTTTGGGGATGAGCAGTTCTTC.

This clonotype was detected a few times. This rearrangement joins TRBV7-3 to TRBJ1-2; D is unresolved. CDR3 length equals 16 residues. The ends were cut back, 0 bases at V and 4 bases at J, with 15 bases in the middle. Germline V lookup: CDR1 SGHTA, CDR2 FQGTGA. This CDR3 reads CASSLTPQASRYGYTF. CDR3 DNA: TGTGCCAGCAGCTTAACGCCCCAAGCATCCCGCTATGGCTACACCTTC.

V and J are TRBV20-1 and TRBJ2-2; no definite D call. Germline lookup yields CDR1 DFQATT and CDR2 SNEGSKA (reference sequence). The CDR3 loop spans 12 amino acids. V was shortened by 3 bases and J by 6 bases, with 8 bases between the two germline ends. CDR3 bases: TGCAGTGCTAGGATTTCTGCCGGGGAGCTGTTTTTT. Protein: CSARISAGELFF.

The rearrangement joins TRBV6-5 to TRBJ2-2; the D gene is possibly TRBD1 (5 bases). The length of the CDR3 is 15 residues. The V end lost 0 bases, the J end lost 6 bases, and 11 bases lay between the germline ends. In germline, CDR1 is MNHEY, CDR2 SVGAGI. The CDR3 protein is CASSYSRKGSGELFF. The CDR3 bases are TGTGCCAGCAGTTACTCGAGGAAGGGGTCCGGGGAGCTGTTTTTT.

The V gene is TRBV7-2, the J gene TRBJ1-1, with TRBD1 matching 7 bases. CDR3 length equals 14 residues. Germline assignment: CDR1 SGHTA and CDR2 FQGNSA. Unmatched junction bases numbered 7, after V lost 6 bases and J lost 3 bases. The CDR3: CASRQQGLDTEAFF. In DNA form, the CDR3 reads TGTGCCAGCAGACAACAGGGGTTGGACACTGAAGCTTTCTTT.

This clonotype was seen more than once but under ten times. The chain employs TRBV20-1 and TRBJ2-5, with 8 positions matching TRBD2. Germline loops: CDR1 DFQATT, CDR2 SNEGSKA (reference sequence). V was clipped by 3 bases and J by 5 bases; unmatched bases: 11. This CDR3 spans 15 amino acids. CDR3 loop: CSARVAGGLQETQYF. CDR3 in DNA: TGCAGTGCTAGGGTGGCGGGGGGCCTCCAGGAGACCCAGTACTTC.

The CDR3 loop reads CASSPGGFEEKLFF. CDR3 nucleotides: TGTGCCAGCAGTCCGGGCGGGTTTGAGGAAAAACTGTTTTTT. This chain connects TRBV12-3 or TRBV12-4 to TRBJ1-4; no firm D call. V lost 5 bases and J lost 8, with 15 bases in between. There are 14 residues in the CDR3.

This clonotype was seen repeatedly, ten times or more. The gene calls are TRBV5-1 and TRBJ1-2; D is possibly TRBD1 (5 bases). CDR1 is SGHRS and CDR2 is YFSETQ in the germline V gene. The CDR3 covers 13 residues. V lost 4 bases and J 8 bases, leaving 15 bases between the germline ends. For the CDR3, the DNA is TGCGCCAGCAGCGAACCAGGGTACGACGGCTACACCTTC. Translation: CASSEPGYDGYTF.

This clonotype was found a few times. V gene TRBV20-1 combines with J gene TRBJ2-2, with D tentatively TRBD2 (5 bases). The V end was cut by 6 bases, the J end by 6 bases, with 11 bases between. The CDR3 covers 12 residues. Germline assignment: CDR1 DFQATT and CDR2 SNEGSKA (reference sequence). The DNA of the CDR3 is TGCAGTGCGAATGGAGGCTCCGGGGAGCTGTTTTTT. It specifies CSANGGSGELFF.

This clonotype was counted between two and nine times. This sequence joins TRBV6-6 and TRBJ1-6; no reliable D call. Per the germline V gene, CDR1 is MNHNY and CDR2 is SVGAGI (reference sequence). The ends were cut back, 2 bases at V and 8 bases at J, with 7 bases in the middle. CDR3 length equals 13 residues. The CDR3 region is CASSYGDYSPLHF. DNA for the CDR3: TGTGCCAGCAGTTACGGTGATTATTCACCCCTCCACTTT.

V and J are TRBV6-2 or TRBV6-3 and TRBJ2-4; possibly TRBD1 or TRBD2 for D (5 bases each). CDR1 is MNHEY, CDR2 SVGEGT, per germline. Trimming took 7 bases from V and 7 from J, leaving 17 bases between them. This CDR3 comprises 14 residues. The CDR3 bases are TGTGCCAGCACCCCGGGGACGCCATGGAACATTCAGTACTTC. Its translation is CASTPGTPWNIQYF.

This sequence joins TRBV4-2 and TRBJ2-2; D unclear. Germline V lookup: CDR1 LGHNA, CDR2 YNFKEQ. V lost 3 bases and J 5 bases, leaving 10 bases between the germline ends. The CDR3 totals 14 residues. The chain's CDR3 is CASSHLDITGELFF. The CDR3 DNA reads TGTGCCAGCAGCCACCTTGACATAACCGGGGAGCTGTTTTTT.